Here is one T cell receptor (beta chain) with its context. Libraries were prepared by immunoSEQ multiplex PCR; TCRdb keeps only in-frame clonotypes and omits some of them. The profile shows 150,000 to 200,000 clones, around 83% of them singletons. This entry comes from a study of blood T cell repertoires in COVID-19. Study-level background: Sites across the United States, Italy and Spain contributed samples from acute and convalescent COVID-19.

Seattle researchers signed up patients amid active infection and tracked them longitudinally. The CDR3 has 14 residues. Deletions cut 3 bases from V and 0 bases from J, with 6 bases between. Germline-derived CDR1 and CDR2 are SGHNT and YYREEE (reference sequence). The chain combines TRBV5-4 with TRBJ1-4; D remains unclear. This TCR came from a woman aged 70-85 years with COVID-19, enrolled during active disease. Sequenced sample: peripheral blood. DNA of the CDR3: TGTGCCAGCAGCTCCACAGCAACTAATGAAAAACTGTTTTTT. Amino acids: CASSSTATNEKLFF.